The TCR beta chain under discussion was sequenced for a study of shared clonotypes between healthy human individuals (dated by TCRdb to about 2020). Concerning the study at large: The cohort included three men and a couple of women between 18 and 49 years of age. Different laboratories and diverse techniques were used to prepare libraries and sequence TCR repertoires, to increase sequencing depth and limit assay-specific biases. To estimate repertoire size and how much clonotype sharing occurs between individuals, the study deeply sequenced the blood TCR repertoires of roughly 5 healthy adults. For each donor, three plates each were used for CD4 naive and CD4 memory, two plates were used for CD8 naive, and one plate was used for CD8 memory. Each donor's leukapheresis produced roughly between roughly 0.9 and 8.9 billion PBMCs. The paper as a whole reports these results and caveats: Sampling was restricted to blood, and TCR repertoires in tissues likely differ from the TCR repertoires found in blood. Higher generation probabilities were observed for clonotypes shared by all four sorted-subset donors than for non-shared clonotypes. About 5% of naive CD4, more than 3% of naive CD8, around 2.3% of memory CD4, and about 0.4% of memory CD8 clonotypes were shared across several donors. Because the study included only a small number of donors, the genetic and exposure-history diversity represented was limited. Naive subsets generally had larger estimated clonotype richness than memory subsets. Based on pairwise subsampling, the degree of clonotype sharing among donors was expected to be affected by sequencing depth. Rarefaction of sorted-subset datasets indicated incomplete sequencing despite the large sequencing depth.

CD8 naive samples were obtained by positive selection for CCR7 among CD45RO-negative cells, yielding a CD45RA+CCR7+ population from which TemRA cells were excluded. The donors were healthy, HIV-negative adults who had no recently reported acute infections or vaccinations. Every donor was a Caucasian adult living in Nashville, Tennessee, USA. Blood was collected by leukapheresis, and PBMCs were isolated by Ficoll-Histopaque density gradient centrifugation and then cryopreserved in liquid nitrogen vapor phase. Analytical flow cytometry was used to check the purity and quantity of every magnetically sorted T cell population. Each sorted fraction had its genomic DNA isolated and then quantified by UV absorbance on a Nanodrop 2000c. As to this clone: What this receptor recognizes is not known. Per-base quality was not reported, and no clone a single base away is much larger than it.

Compared with germline, V lacks 2 bases and J lacks 3 bases; bases without a gene match: 6. There are 16 amino acids in the CDR3, from cysteine to phenylalanine inclusive. Left in the record is the CDR3 DNA by itself, 48 bases read in frame from the first base. CDR1 MNHEY and CDR2 SMNVEV were looked up in the germline V gene (reference sequence). Using the deep immunoSEQ assay, TCR CDR3 regions were amplified from genomic DNA by multiplex PCR. Genomic DNA extracted from each cell subset was distributed evenly over all wells of several immunoSEQ 96-well plates, and each plate served as one replicate. For sorted subsets, each replicate PCR was loaded with around 200 ng genomic DNA, equivalent to approximately 33,000 T cell genomes. The purified libraries were quantified using a Qubit 3.0 fluorometer, sized with a Bioanalyzer 2100, and then quantified again using the KAPA Library Quantification kit. A separate single-read 150-cycle Illumina NextSeq 550 flow cell was used to sequence each immunoSEQ 96-well plate. The study's own analysis went as follows. Because only junctional sequences without quality scores were contained in the immunoSEQ output, filtering matching that applied to full-length reads could not be performed. Sequences were annotated with PyIR, a Python wrapper for IgBLAST v1.9, and V/J genes and CDR3 were assigned using IMGT germline references. Reads were removed for weak V/J assignments (E-value above 1e-6), missing CDR3, stop codons, out-of-frame junctions, or ambiguous translated residues. V3J clonotypes were defined as sequences sharing the same inferred V gene, J gene, and CDR3 amino acid sequence. The percentage overlap between two repertoires was calculated by dividing the number of shared unique clonotypes by the size of the smaller repertoire. Richness of each repertoire was evaluated using RTK rarefaction, the Chao1 estimator, and Recon v2.1 estimates of unobserved clonotypes. Generation probabilities for all TCRbeta clonotypes obtained by the gDNA method from several donors were computed using OLGA. The source is immuneACCESS, and TCRdb retained only in-frame sequences with V and J called. Part of the clones is not carried over; for the studies checked, unresolved V genes explain less than half of this, and the remainder is unexplained. Clone size and the V and J calls come from that table; the DNA yielded D and trimming. This sample has hundreds of thousands of clones in its table, and 90% to 95% of those were observed once. The ten most abundant clones make up around 0.11% of the sample.

The chain is encoded by TRBV27 joined to TRBJ2-7; 11 bases in between match TRBD1. Sequenced: naive CD8+ T cells sorted from blood. The intended sense of this specimen's cell subset or site label: CD45RA+CCR7+. The source of this sequence is a woman aged 25 to 39 in good health. The CDR3 sequence is CASSLGQGAGIYEQYF. The DNA is as follows: TGTGCCAGCAGTTTAGGACAGGGGGCAGGGATCTACGAGCAGTACTTC.